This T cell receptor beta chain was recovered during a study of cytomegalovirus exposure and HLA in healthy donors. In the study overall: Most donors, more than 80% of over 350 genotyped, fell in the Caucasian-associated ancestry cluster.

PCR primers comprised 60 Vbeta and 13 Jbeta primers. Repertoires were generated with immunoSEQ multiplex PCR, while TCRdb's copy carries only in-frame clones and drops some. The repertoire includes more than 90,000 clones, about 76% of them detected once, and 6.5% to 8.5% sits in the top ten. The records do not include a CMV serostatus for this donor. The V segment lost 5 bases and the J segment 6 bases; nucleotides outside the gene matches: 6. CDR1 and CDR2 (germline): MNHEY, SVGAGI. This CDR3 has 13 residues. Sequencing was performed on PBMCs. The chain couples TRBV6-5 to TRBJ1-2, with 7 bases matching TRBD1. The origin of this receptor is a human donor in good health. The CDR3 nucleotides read TGTGCCAGCAGTAACGACAGGGACCATGGCTACACCTTC. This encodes CASSNDRDHGYTF.